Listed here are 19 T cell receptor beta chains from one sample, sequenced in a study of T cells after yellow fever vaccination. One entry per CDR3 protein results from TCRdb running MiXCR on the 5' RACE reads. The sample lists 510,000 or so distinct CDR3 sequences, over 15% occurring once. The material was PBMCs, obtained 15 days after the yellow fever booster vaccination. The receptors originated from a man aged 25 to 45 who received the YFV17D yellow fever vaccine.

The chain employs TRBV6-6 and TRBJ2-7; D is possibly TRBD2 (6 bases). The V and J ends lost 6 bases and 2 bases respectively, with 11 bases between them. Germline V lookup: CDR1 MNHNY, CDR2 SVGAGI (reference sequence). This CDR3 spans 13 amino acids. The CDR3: CASSSGATYEQYF. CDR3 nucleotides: TGTGCCAGCAGCTCGGGAGCGACCTACGAGCAGTACTTC.

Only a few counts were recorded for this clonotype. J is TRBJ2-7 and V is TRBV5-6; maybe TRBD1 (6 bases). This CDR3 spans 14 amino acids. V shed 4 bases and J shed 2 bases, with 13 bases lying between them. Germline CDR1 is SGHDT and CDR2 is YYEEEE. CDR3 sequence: CASSGWTATYEQYF. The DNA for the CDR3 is TGTGCCAGCAGCGGCTGGACAGCAACCTACGAGCAGTACTTC.

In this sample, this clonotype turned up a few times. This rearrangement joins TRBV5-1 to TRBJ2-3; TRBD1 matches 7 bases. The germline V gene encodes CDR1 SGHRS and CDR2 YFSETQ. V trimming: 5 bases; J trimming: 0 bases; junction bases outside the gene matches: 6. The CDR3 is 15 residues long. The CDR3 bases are TGCGCCAGCAGGTGGTCGGGACAGAGCACAGATACGCAGTATTTT. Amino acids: CASRWSGQSTDTQYF. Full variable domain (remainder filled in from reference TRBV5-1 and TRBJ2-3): KAGVTQTPRYLIKTRGQQVTLSCSPISGHRSVSWYQQTPGQGLQFLFEYFSETQRNKGNFPGRFSGRQFSNSRSEMNVSTLELGDSALYLCASRWSGQSTDTQYFGPGTRLTVL.

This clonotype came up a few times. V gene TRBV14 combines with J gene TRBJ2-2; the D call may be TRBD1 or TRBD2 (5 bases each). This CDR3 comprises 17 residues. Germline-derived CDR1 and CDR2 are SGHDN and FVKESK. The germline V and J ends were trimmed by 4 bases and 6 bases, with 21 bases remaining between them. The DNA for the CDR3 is TGTGCCAGCAGCCTCCGACTACCGGACACCCCGGCCGGGGAGCTGTTTTTT. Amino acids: CASSLRLPDTPAGELFF.

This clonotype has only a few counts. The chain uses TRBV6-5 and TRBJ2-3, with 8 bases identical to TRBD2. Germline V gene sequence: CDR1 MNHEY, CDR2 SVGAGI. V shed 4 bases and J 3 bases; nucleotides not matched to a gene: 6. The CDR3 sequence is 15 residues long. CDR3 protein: CASSSYPGGTDTQYF. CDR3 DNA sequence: TGTGCCAGCAGTTCCTACCCGGGAGGGACAGATACGCAGTATTTT.

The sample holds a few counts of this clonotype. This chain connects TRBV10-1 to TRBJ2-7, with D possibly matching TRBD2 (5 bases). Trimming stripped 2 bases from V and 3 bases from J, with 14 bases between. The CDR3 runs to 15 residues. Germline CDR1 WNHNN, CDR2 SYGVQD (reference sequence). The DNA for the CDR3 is TGCGCCAGCAGTGAGGGGCAGAGCGGCCACTACGAGCAGTACTTC. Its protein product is CASSEGQSGHYEQYF.

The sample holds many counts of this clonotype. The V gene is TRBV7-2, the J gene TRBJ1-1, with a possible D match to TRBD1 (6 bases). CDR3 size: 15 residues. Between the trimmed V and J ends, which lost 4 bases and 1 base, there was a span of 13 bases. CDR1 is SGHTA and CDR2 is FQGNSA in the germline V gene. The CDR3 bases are TGTGCCAGCAGCTCGCGCCCGACAGGGAACACTGAAGCTTTCTTT. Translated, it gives CASSSRPTGNTEAFF. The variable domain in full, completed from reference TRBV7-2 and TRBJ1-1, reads GAGVSQSPSNKVTEKGKDVELRCDPISGHTALYWYRQSLGQGLEFLIYFQGNSAPDKSGLPSDRFSAERTGGSVSTLTIQRTQQEDSAVYLCASSSRPTGNTEAFFGQGTRLTVV.

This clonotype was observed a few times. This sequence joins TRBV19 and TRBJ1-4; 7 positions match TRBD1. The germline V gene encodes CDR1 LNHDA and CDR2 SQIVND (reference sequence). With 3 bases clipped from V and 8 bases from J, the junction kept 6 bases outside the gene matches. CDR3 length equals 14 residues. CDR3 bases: TGTGCCAGTAGTATGAACAGGGGAGAGGAAAAACTGTTTTTT. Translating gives CASSMNRGEEKLFF.

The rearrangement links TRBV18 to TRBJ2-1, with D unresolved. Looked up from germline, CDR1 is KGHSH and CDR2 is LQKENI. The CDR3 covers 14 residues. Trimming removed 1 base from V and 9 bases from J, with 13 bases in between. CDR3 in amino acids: CASSPLRWLSEQFF. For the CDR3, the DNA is TGTGCCAGCTCACCACTCAGATGGCTTAGTGAGCAGTTCTTC.

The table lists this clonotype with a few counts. CDR3 in amino acids: CASSFSFGNTQYF. CDR3 sequence (DNA): TGCGCCAGCAGCTTTAGTTTTGGGAATACGCAGTATTTT. The rearrangement joins TRBV5-1 to TRBJ2-3; D gene ambiguous. There are 13 residues in the CDR3. Germline-derived CDR1 and CDR2 are SGHRS and YFSETQ. V lost 2 bases to trimming and J lost 7 bases, with 11 bases between them. Together with reference TRBV5-1 and TRBJ2-3, the CDR3 gives the full variable domain: KAGVTQTPRYLIKTRGQQVTLSCSPISGHRSVSWYQQTPGQGLQFLFEYFSETQRNKGNFPGRFSGRQFSNSRSEMNVSTLELGDSALYLCASSFSFGNTQYFGPGTRLTVL.

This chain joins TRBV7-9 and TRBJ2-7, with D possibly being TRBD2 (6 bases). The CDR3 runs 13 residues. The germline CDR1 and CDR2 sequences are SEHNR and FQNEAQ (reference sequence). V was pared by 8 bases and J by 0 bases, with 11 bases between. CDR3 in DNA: TGTGCCAGCGGGAGGACCCTCTCCTACGAGCAGTACTTC. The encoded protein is CASGRTLSYEQYF.

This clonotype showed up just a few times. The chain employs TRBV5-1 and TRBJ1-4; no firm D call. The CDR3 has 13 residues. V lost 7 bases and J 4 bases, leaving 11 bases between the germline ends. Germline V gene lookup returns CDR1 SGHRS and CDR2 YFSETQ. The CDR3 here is CASGSGNNEKLFF. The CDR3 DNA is TGCGCCAGCGGGAGTGGAAATAATGAAAAACTGTTTTTT.

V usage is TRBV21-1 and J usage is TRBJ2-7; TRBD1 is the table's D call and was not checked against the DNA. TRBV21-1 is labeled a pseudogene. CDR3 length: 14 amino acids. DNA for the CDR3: TGTGCCAACCCCCGCCCGGGCGCGAACGACGAGCAGTACTTC. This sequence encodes CANPRPGANDEQYF.

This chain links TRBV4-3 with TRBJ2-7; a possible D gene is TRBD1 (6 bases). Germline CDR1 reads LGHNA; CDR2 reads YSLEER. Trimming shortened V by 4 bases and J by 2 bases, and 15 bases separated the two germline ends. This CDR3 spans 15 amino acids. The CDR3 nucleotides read TGCGCCAGCAGCCGCAGGACAGAGGGAACCTACGAGCAGTACTTC. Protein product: CASSRRTEGTYEQYF.

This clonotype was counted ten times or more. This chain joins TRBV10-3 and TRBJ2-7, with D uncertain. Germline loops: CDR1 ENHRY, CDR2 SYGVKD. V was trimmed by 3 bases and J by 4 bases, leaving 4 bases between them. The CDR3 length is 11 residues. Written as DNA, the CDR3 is TGTGCCATCAGTGAAGTGTACGAGCAGTACTTC. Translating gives CAISEVYEQYF.

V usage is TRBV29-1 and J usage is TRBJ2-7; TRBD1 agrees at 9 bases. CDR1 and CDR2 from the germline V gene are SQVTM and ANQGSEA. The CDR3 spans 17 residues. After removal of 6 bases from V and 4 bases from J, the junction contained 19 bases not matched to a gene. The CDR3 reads CSVGGPGTGIEVYEQYF. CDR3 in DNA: TGCAGCGTGGGGGGTCCCGGGACAGGGATCGAAGTGTACGAGCAGTACTTC.

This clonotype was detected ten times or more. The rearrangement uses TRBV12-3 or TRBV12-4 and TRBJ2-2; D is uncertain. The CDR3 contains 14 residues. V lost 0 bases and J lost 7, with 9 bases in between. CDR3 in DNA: TGTGCCAGCAGTTTAGCGGCTAACTTCGGGGAGCTGTTTTTT. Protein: CASSLAANFGELFF.

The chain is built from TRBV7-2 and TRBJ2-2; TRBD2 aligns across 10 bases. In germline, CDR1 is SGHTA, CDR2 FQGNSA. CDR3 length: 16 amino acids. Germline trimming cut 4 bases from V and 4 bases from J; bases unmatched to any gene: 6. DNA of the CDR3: TGTGCCAGCAGCTGGGGGCTAGCGGGAGTCACCGGGGAGCTGTTTTTT. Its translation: CASSWGLAGVTGELFF.

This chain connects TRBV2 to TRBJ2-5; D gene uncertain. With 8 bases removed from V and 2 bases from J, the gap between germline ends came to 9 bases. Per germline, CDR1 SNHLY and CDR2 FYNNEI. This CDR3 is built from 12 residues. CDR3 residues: CASAVRQETQYF. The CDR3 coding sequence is TGTGCCAGCGCCGTTCGGCAAGAGACCCAGTACTTC.